This TCR beta chain was sequenced for a study of beta chain features in type 1 diabetes. Notes on the study in general: Shorter TCRB CDR3s, moderately but significantly so, were found in Type 1 diabetes patients in all four CD4+ subsets.

The V end was cut by 3 bases, the J end by 4 bases, with 8 bases between. This CDR3 is built from 13 residues. The germline V gene encodes CDR1 MNHEY and CDR2 SMNVEV (reference sequence). The authors reverse transcribed all of the isolated RNA, so sequencing captured expressed TCRB transcripts. Generated by immunoSEQ multiplex PCR, the TCRdb table keeps only in-frame clones and is missing some. The sample includes 600,000 or so clones, over 13% of them seen just once. This clone was counted only a few times. The antigen is undetermined. Source material: naive CD4+ T cells from blood. The chain uses TRBV27 and TRBJ2-3; no definite D call. This sequence originates from a man between 18 and 35 years old with type 1 diabetes. CDR3 DNA sequence: TGTGCCAGCAGTTTTTTCAGTTCAGATACGCAGTATTTT. This gives the protein CASSFFSSDTQYF.